The rows below give T cell receptor beta chains drawn from one sample of a study of blood T cell repertoires in COVID-19. Clones were read by immunoSEQ multiplex PCR, and TCRdb kept only the in-frame ones, dropping some. Among about 300,000 clones listed, about 82% were seen once. Sequenced: peripheral blood. The receptors derive from a woman in her fifties or sixties with acute or convalescent COVID-19. The CDR3 runs from the conserved cysteine through the conserved F or W. The D gene is left open where the match is weak. A clone size is listed for some rows: how often the clone was seen (once, few, many), or a class if it is expanded.

clone size | J gene | V gene | D gene | CDR3 DNA | CDR3 protein
. | TRBJ2-1 | TRBV27 | TRBD2 | TGTGCCAGCAGTTTGGGGCTAGCGGTCTCCTACAATGAGCAGTTCTTC | CASSLGLAVSYNEQFF
. | TRBJ2-2 | TRBV5-1 | . | TGCGCCAGCAGCTTGGGGCAGGTGGGCACCGGGGAGCTGTTTTTT | CASSLGQVGTGELFF
. | TRBJ1-1 | TRBV5-1 | TRBD1 | TGCGCCAGCAGCACAGGACAGGGAGGAAACACTGAAGCTTTCTTT | CASSTGQGGNTEAFF
once | TRBJ1-1 | TRBV10-3 | . | TGTGCCATCAGTACGAACAGGGCCCCATACTCTGAAGCTTTCTTT | CAISTNRAPYSEAFF
. | TRBJ2-7 | TRBV18 | . | TGTGCCAGCTCACCATCGGGGAGCTCCTACGAGCAGTACTTC | CASSPSGSSYEQYF
. | TRBJ2-1 | TRBV28 | . | TGTGCCAGCAGTTTATCCCCGAATGAGCAGTTCTTC | CASSLSPNEQFF
. | TRBJ2-3 | TRBV29-1 | TRBD2 | TGCAGCGTTGATCAGGGGGCCCTCGGACTAGCGGGAGGGATAGATACGCAGTATTTT | CSVDQGALGLAGGIDTQYF
. | TRBJ2-1 | TRBV29-1 | . | TGCAGCGTCCCGCAGCGGTTTAGCTCCTACAATGAGCAGTTCTTC | CSVPQRFSSYNEQFF
. | TRBJ2-1 | TRBV6-2/TRBV6-3 | . | TGTGCCAGCAGTTACTCGAGCGCCGGGCAGTTCTTC | CASSYSSAGQFF
. | TRBJ1-1 | TRBV6-5 | . | TGTGCCAGCAGTTACAATATGAACACTGAAGCTTTCTTT | CASSYNMNTEAFF
few | TRBJ2-1 | TRBV11-2 | . | TGTGCCAGCAGCTTAGATCCCTCCCGAGGGCAGTTCTTC | CASSLDPSRGQFF
. | TRBJ2-3 | TRBV4-2 | TRBD2 | TGTGCCAGCAGCCAAGATATCCCTAGCGGGAATAGGTATTTT | CASSQDIPSGNRYF
few | TRBJ1-4 | TRBV28 | TRBD1 | TGTGCCAGCAGTCCTACAGGGGAGGTGGGCTTTGAAAAACTGTTTTTT | CASSPTGEVGFEKLFF
. | TRBJ2-7 | TRBV5-1 | . | TGCGCCAGCAGCCCGGGGGACAGTTCCTACGAGCAGTACTTC | CASSPGDSSYEQYF
. | TRBJ1-2 | TRBV5-1 | TRBD1 | TGCGCCAGCAGCTTGACCGAGGACAGGGGGCGGTGGGGCTACACCTTC | CASSLTEDRGRWGYTF
. | TRBJ1-1 | TRBV7-9 | . | TGTGCCAGCAGCTCGATGCAGGTACAATCCATGAACACTGAAGCTTTCTTT | CASSSMQVQSMNTEAFF
few | TRBJ1-6 | TRBV7-2 | . | TGTGCCAGCAGCTTAGTCCACGGTTCACCCCTCCACTTT | CASSLVHGSPLHF
. | TRBJ2-7 | TRBV6-6 | TRBD1 | TGTGCCAGCAGGACGACAGGGGCTGACTACGAGCAGTACTTC | CASRTTGADYEQYF
few | TRBJ1-1 | TRBV6-4 | TRBD1 | TGTGCCAGCAGTGACCGGACAGGTAAAGCTTTCTTT | CASSDRTGKAFF
. | TRBJ2-1 | TRBV3-1/TRBV3-2 | . | TGTGCCAGCAGCCAAGGAGCGAATGAGCAGTTCTTC | CASSQGANEQFF
. | TRBJ2-1 | TRBV4-1 | TRBD1 | TGCGCCAGCAGCCTCGAGGACAGGAGATACAATGAGCAGTTCTTC | CASSLEDRRYNEQFF
. | TRBJ2-1 | TRBV7-2 | TRBD1 | TGTGCCAGCAGCCCCCAGACAGGGTACGAGCAGTTCTTC | CASSPQTGYEQFF
. | TRBJ1-2 | TRBV4-1 | TRBD1 | TGCGCCAGCAGCCGGGACAGGGTCTATGGCTACACCTTC | CASSRDRVYGYTF
. | TRBJ2-5 | TRBV4-3 | TRBD2 | TGCGCCAGCAGCCCGTTAATGGCTAGCGGGAGGGGAGAGACCCAGTACTTC | CASSPLMASGRGETQYF
. | TRBJ2-5 | TRBV5-1 | . | TGCGCCAGCAGCTCGGGGCCTCCGGGGGAAGAGACCCAGTACTTC | CASSSGPPGEETQYF
. | TRBJ2-7 | TRBV2 | TRBD1 | TGTGCCAGCAGTGTCCTAAGGGACAGCCCTTTCTACGAGCAGTACTTC | CASSVLRDSPFYEQYF
once | TRBJ2-1 | TRBV5-1 | . | TGCGCCAGCAGCTTGGCCAATAGGAGGGATCTCGATGAGCAGTTCTTC | CASSLANRRDLDEQFF
. | TRBJ2-2 | TRBV5-4 | TRBD1 | TGTGCCAGCAGCCCAAAGGACAGGGGAGACACCGGGGAGCTGTTTTTT | CASSPKDRGDTGELFF
few | TRBJ2-1 | TRBV7-2 | TRBD2 | TGTGCCAGCCTTGAGACTAGCGAGTACAATGGTGAGCAGTTCTTC | CASLETSEYNGEQFF
. | TRBJ2-3 | TRBV7-3 | TRBD1 | TGTGCCAGCAGCCCCTGGACAGGGTTAAGTTCAGATACGCAGTATTTT | CASSPWTGLSSDTQYF
. | TRBJ2-3 | TRBV29-1 | . | TGCAGCGTTCAAGGTCGAGTCACAGATACGCAGTATTTT | CSVQGRVTDTQYF
. | TRBJ1-1 | TRBV4-1 | TRBD1 | TGCGCCAGCAGCCCCGACAGGGACGTAGGAGCTTTCTTT | CASSPDRDVGAFF